Presented here are 21 T cell receptor beta chains from one specimen sequenced in a study of control samples from healthy donors and cancer patients. Only in-frame clones appear in the TCRdb table, and some are missing; sequencing was by immunoSEQ multiplex PCR. In the table there are 68,000 or so clones, 83% of which are singletons. Specimen: blood. The receptor set was obtained from a man aged 55 to 70 in good health.

The chain carries TRBV29-1 and TRBJ1-1, with 8 bases aligning to TRBD1. Germline V gene sequence: CDR1 SQVTM, CDR2 ANQGSEA. V trimming: 6 bases; J trimming: 5 bases; junction bases outside the gene matches: 20. The CDR3 contains 17 residues. DNA for the CDR3: TGCAGCGTCGTCGTTAATTATCACCAGGGGGCAAGTACTGAAGCTTTCTTT. It codes for CSVVVNYHQGASTEAFF. The complete variable domain, with remaining parts taken from reference TRBV29-1 and TRBJ1-1, reads SAVISQKPSRDICQRGTSLTIQCQVDSQVTMMFWYRQQPGQSLTLIATANQGSEATYESGFVIDKFPISRPNLTFSTLTVSNMSPEDSSIYLCSVVVNYHQGASTEAFFGQGTRLTVV.

The chain links TRBV14 to TRBJ2-1; D remains unclear. The germline V and J ends were trimmed by 4 bases and 8 bases, with 18 bases remaining between them. CDR3 length equals 15 residues. Germline V gene sequence: CDR1 SGHDN, CDR2 FVKESK. The CDR3 region is CASSRALLESDEQFF. As DNA, the CDR3 is TGTGCCAGCAGCCGGGCCCTCCTCGAGTCCGATGAGCAGTTCTTC.

The chain joins TRBV11-3 to TRBJ2-1; 10 bases agree with TRBD1. The ends lost 1 base at V and 5 bases at J; junction bases unmatched: 2. From germline, CDR1 is SGHNT and CDR2 YENEEA. CDR3 length equals 15 residues. CDR3 in amino acids: CASSLVGTGDNEQFF. DNA of the CDR3: TGTGCCAGCAGCTTAGTCGGGACAGGGGACAATGAGCAGTTCTTC.

This chain links TRBV4-2 with TRBJ2-2; D unclear. From germline, CDR1 is LGHNA and CDR2 YNFKEQ. Trimming shortened V by 1 base and J by 6 bases, and 6 bases separated the two germline ends. The CDR3 has 13 residues. The CDR3 protein is CASSQGGSGELFF. The CDR3 region has the DNA TGTGCCAGCAGCCAAGGTGGGTCCGGGGAGCTGTTTTTT.

This chain connects TRBV7-2 to TRBJ2-3; 9 bases fit TRBD2. V shed 4 bases, J shed 7 bases, and the junction held 12 bases outside the gene matches. The CDR3 runs to 16 residues. Germline V CDR1 and CDR2: SGHTA, FQGNSA. The CDR3 here is CASSWGTSRGSYTQYF. CDR3 sequence (DNA): TGTGCCAGCAGCTGGGGGACTAGCCGGGGGTCATATACGCAGTATTTT.

V is TRBV7-2 and J is TRBJ2-7; 8 bases are a match to TRBD2. Unmatched junction bases numbered 12, after V lost 5 bases and J lost 6 bases. Germline V gene sequence: CDR1 SGHTA, CDR2 FQGNSA. The CDR3 spans 15 residues. The CDR3 nucleotides are TGTGCCAGCAGCATAACTAGCGGAGGCCCCCTCGAGCAGTACTTC. Its protein product is CASSITSGGPLEQYF.

This clone has only one observation. V gene TRBV6-5 combines with J gene TRBJ1-5; D is unclear. Trimming cost V 8 bases and J 7 bases, with 12 bases left between them. This CDR3 is built from 12 residues. Germline loops: CDR1 MNHEY, CDR2 SVGAGI. In DNA, the CDR3 is TGTGCCAGCGGAGACTATGGCCAGCCCCAGCATTTT. Encoded protein: CASGDYGQPQHF.

V is TRBV6-5 and J is TRBJ2-3; D not certain. This CDR3 has 15 residues. Trimming took 6 bases from V and 0 from J, leaving 13 bases between them. CDR1 is MNHEY and CDR2 is SVGAGI in the germline V gene. CDR3 DNA sequence: TGTGCCAGCAGCCCCGGCTACCCCAGCACAGATACGCAGTATTTT. It specifies CASSPGYPSTDTQYF.

The J gene is TRBJ2-5, the V gene TRBV7-2, with 10 positions matching TRBD2. Trimming took 4 bases from V and 6 from J; bases not matched to a gene: 11. Germline CDR1 and CDR2: SGHTA and FQGNSA. CDR3 length equals 16 residues. CDR3 sequence: CASSSDSLAGVKTQYF. The DNA for the CDR3 is TGTGCCAGCAGCTCAGACTCTCTAGCGGGAGTCAAGACCCAGTACTTC.

The genes are TRBV7-2 and TRBJ2-7; tentatively, D is TRBD2 (5 bases). Looked up from germline, CDR1 is SGHTA and CDR2 is FQGNSA. The CDR3 is 13 residues long. V shed 6 bases and J shed 0 bases, with 9 bases lying between them. CDR3 bases: TGTGCCAGCAGTCGTCGGGGCTCCTACGAGCAGTACTTC. It codes for CASSRRGSYEQYF.

The chain is built from TRBV5-4 and TRBJ1-6; tentative D call: TRBD1 (5 bases). This CDR3 is 14 amino acids long. V gave up 1 base and J gave up 4 bases, with 6 bases separating them. Germline CDR1 SGHNT, CDR2 YYREEE (reference sequence). In DNA, the CDR3 is TGTGCCAGCAGCTTGCAGGGATATAATTCACCCCTCCACTTT. It specifies CASSLQGYNSPLHF.

The chain uses TRBV19 and TRBJ2-3, with 15 bases lining up with TRBD2. Germline trimming cut 5 bases from V and 5 bases from J; bases unmatched to any gene: 2. The CDR3 loop spans 15 amino acids. CDR1 and CDR2 from the germline V gene are LNHDA and SQIVND (reference sequence). This chain's CDR3 is CASSGLAGGKDTQYF. The DNA of the CDR3 is TGTGCCAGTAGTGGACTAGCGGGAGGGAAAGATACGCAGTATTTT.

J is TRBJ2-2 and V is TRBV4-1, with D possibly TRBD2 on 6 matching bases. V was shortened by 0 bases and J by 1 base, with 12 bases between the two germline ends. The length of the CDR3 is 17 residues. In germline, CDR1 is MGHRA, CDR2 YSYEKL. The CDR3 spells CASSQDPASENTGELFF. For the CDR3, the DNA is TGCGCCAGCAGCCAAGATCCGGCTAGCGAGAACACCGGGGAGCTGTTTTTT.

This chain uses TRBV5-4 with TRBJ2-1, with D uncertain. V lost 3 bases, J lost 0 bases, and 10 bases lay in between. This CDR3 spans 15 amino acids. The germline V gene has CDR1 SGHNT and CDR2 YYREEE (reference sequence). CDR3 protein: CASSSSASSYNEQFF. DNA of the CDR3: TGTGCCAGCAGCTCCAGCGCTTCCTCCTACAATGAGCAGTTCTTC.

The genes are TRBV11-2 and TRBJ1-5; unclear D gene. CDR1 SGHAT and CDR2 FQNNGV come from the germline V gene. V lost 4 bases and J lost 6, with 10 bases in between. There are 13 residues in the CDR3. CDR3 sequence reads: CASSSHSRQPQHF. The CDR3 nucleotides are TGTGCCAGCAGCTCACATTCTCGTCAGCCCCAGCATTTT. The whole variable domain, filled in from reference TRBV11-2 and TRBJ1-5, reads EAGVAQSPRYKIIEKRQSVAFWCNPISGHATLYWYQQILGQGPKLLIQFQNNGVVDDSQLPKDRFSAERLKGVDSTLKIQPAKLEDSAVYLCASSSHSRQPQHFGDGTRLSIL.

This rearrangement joins TRBV6-2 or TRBV6-3 to TRBJ2-1; D is possibly TRBD2 (6 bases). The CDR3 length is 16 residues. Per the germline V gene, CDR1 is MNHEY and CDR2 is SVGEGT. V was trimmed by 0 bases and J by 3 bases, leaving 12 bases between them. This CDR3 is CASSYSTLALYNEQFF. The CDR3 DNA is TGTGCCAGCAGTTACTCGACTCTAGCGCTCTACAATGAGCAGTTCTTC.

This clone was counted only a few times. The chain has TRBV30 and TRBJ1-3, with a possible D match to TRBD1 (5 bases). CDR1 GTSNPN and CDR2 SVGIG come from the germline V gene (reference sequence). Trimming left V 1 base short and J 3 bases short, with 13 bases between. The CDR3 length is 15 residues. The CDR3 loop is CAWSGGGFGGNTIYF. As DNA, the CDR3 is TGTGCCTGGAGTGGTGGGGGGTTCGGTGGAAACACCATATATTTT. Full variable domain (remainder filled in from reference TRBV30 and TRBJ1-3): SQTIHQWPATLVQPVGSPLSLECTVEGTSNPNLYWYRQAAGRGLQLLFYSVGIGQISSEVPQNLSASRPQDRQFILSSKKLLLSDSGFYLCAWSGGGFGGNTIYFGEGSWLTVV.

This clone was counted only a few times. The chain has TRBV7-6 and TRBJ2-2; weak D call: TRBD2 (5 bases). This CDR3 contains 15 residues. Germline CDR1 SGHVS, CDR2 FNYEAQ. Trimming shortened V by 5 bases and J by 1 base, and 11 bases separated the two germline ends. The CDR3 spells CASSLAGLNTGELFF. In DNA, the CDR3 is TGTGCCAGCAGCCTTGCAGGACTGAACACCGGGGAGCTGTTTTTT.

CDR3 sequence: CASSQLPGTTAYEQYF. The CDR3 DNA reads as TGTGCCAGCAGCCAATTGCCCGGGACAACTGCTTACGAGCAGTACTTC. The chain carries TRBV4-2 and TRBJ2-7; D possibly corresponds to TRBD1 (6 bases). Between the trimmed V and J ends, which lost 2 bases and 4 bases, there was a span of 18 bases. The CDR3 is 16 amino acids. In germline, CDR1 is LGHNA, CDR2 YNFKEQ.

The rearrangement links TRBV15 to TRBJ1-4, with D possibly TRBD1 on 6 matching bases. In germline, CDR1 is LNHNV, CDR2 YYDKDF (reference sequence). Trimming pared 0 bases from V and 3 bases from J, leaving 17 bases between. The CDR3 has 18 residues. CDR3 bases: TGTGCCACCAGCAGAGACGGGTTGCAGGGGCGGTCTAATGAAAAACTGTTTTTT. It codes for CATSRDGLQGRSNEKLFF.

CDR3 nucleotides: TGCGCCAGCAGCTTGGGGTGGGAGAACGTCTACAATGAGCAGTTCTTC. Translation: CASSLGWENVYNEQFF. This chain joins TRBV5-1 and TRBJ2-1; tentatively, D is TRBD2 (5 bases). Germline V gives CDR1 SGHRS, CDR2 YFSETQ. The V and J ends lost 0 bases and 3 bases respectively, with 13 bases between them. This CDR3 region has 16 residues.